The subject of this entry is one T cell receptor beta chain. This sample stems from a study of control samples from healthy donors and cancer patients. Repertoires were generated with immunoSEQ multiplex PCR, while TCRdb's copy carries only in-frame clones and drops some. Of approximately 50,000 clones listed, approximately 86% were seen once; the top ten hold over 12%. Germline V lookup: CDR1 SGHTA, CDR2 FQGNSA. CDR3 length: 15 amino acids. V was clipped by 5 bases and J by 3 bases; unmatched bases: 8. This sequence originates from a man in his fifties or sixties with head and neck cancer. This rearrangement joins TRBV7-2 to TRBJ2-7; the match to TRBD1 covers 9 bases. Sequenced: PBMCs. CDR3 loop: CASSTPGTGSYEQYF. The CDR3 coding sequence is TGTGCCAGCAGCACCCCGGGGACAGGGAGCTACGAGCAGTACTTC.